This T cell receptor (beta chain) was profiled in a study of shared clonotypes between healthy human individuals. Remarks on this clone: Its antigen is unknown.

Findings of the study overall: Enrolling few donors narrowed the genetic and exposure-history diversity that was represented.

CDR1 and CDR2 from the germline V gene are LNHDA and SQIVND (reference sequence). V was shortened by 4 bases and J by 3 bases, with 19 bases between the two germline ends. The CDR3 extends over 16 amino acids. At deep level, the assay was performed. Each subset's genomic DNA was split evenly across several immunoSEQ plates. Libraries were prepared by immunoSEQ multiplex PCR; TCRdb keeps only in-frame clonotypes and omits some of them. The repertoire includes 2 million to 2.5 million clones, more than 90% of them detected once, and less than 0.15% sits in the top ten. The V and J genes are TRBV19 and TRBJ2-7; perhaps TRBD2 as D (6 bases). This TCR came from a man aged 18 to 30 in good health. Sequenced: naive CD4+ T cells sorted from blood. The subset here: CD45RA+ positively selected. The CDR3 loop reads CASSTGAGQGSYEQYF. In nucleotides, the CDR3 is TGTGCCAGTAGTACGGGAGCGGGCCAGGGAAGCTACGAGCAGTACTTC.